This T cell receptor (beta chain) was recorded in a study of cytomegalovirus exposure and HLA in healthy donors. Regarding the study as a whole: CMV antigen specificity was confirmed in vitro for a few CMV-associated chains. Within an earlier analysis, most TCR beta V segments proved productive either about 90% or about 30% of the time. The study recorded about 150 TCR beta chains that were cytomegalovirus-associated. Many donors carried some public TCRs, although rarity characterized most TCR sequences.

Note on this clone: Its antigen is not known.

Germline V gene data show CDR1 as MDHEN and CDR2 as SYDVKM. The CDR3 has 16 residues. V lost 2 bases, J lost 7 bases, and 20 bases lay in between. The PCR had 60 Vbeta and 13 Jbeta primers. Sequencing was performed with immunoSEQ multiplex PCR; in TCRdb, only in-frame clones are kept and a portion is missing. The profile shows some 270,000 clones, 80% to 95% of them singletons. The V and J genes are TRBV28 and TRBJ1-2; the D is unclear. Sequencing used PBMCs. This receptor was obtained from a girl aged 2 to 10 in good health and CMV-seronegative. The DNA of the CDR3 is TGTGCCAGCAGTTTAGGACCCGGGAGGCATTTCGGTGGCTACACCTTC. Amino acid sequence: CASSLGPGRHFGGYTF.